The present T cell receptor beta chain was sequenced within a study of blood T cells in healthy people across ages (dated by TCRdb to between 2014 and 2017). With respect to the entire study: In model experiments, roughly one uniquely barcoded TCR beta cDNA molecule per two T cells was captured by template switching. The study measured age-related changes in TCR beta repertoire diversity using deep sequencing normalized with unique cDNA molecular identifiers. Donors were grouped into four age groups: young (average 16 years), middle-aged (roughly 38), aged (around 60) and long-lived (approximately 75). For two donors (one aged 18 to 30 and one aged 80 or older), the study analyzed two additional independent replicas of 1 million unique cDNA reads from the same blood draw. Overall study results and their limits: The long-lived group showed more naive CD4+ T cells, fewer expanded clones and increased TCR diversity than the aged group, suggesting age selection. Bulk unsorted PBMC profiling prevented conclusive comparison of naive and antigen-experienced compartments. The percentage of naive T cells measured by flow cytometry correlated strongly with observed TCR beta diversity. Estimates of total diversity from one million sequenced T cells were regarded as lower bounds and underestimates. As age increased, observed TCR beta diversity per million T cells dropped in a roughly linear way, and a significant reduction was already evident by age 40. Because the CMV infection status of the donors was unknown, age-related changes in expanded clonotypes may potentially have been confounded.

About this clonotype itself: Its antigen is still unknown. Per-base qualities were not stored, and no clone one base away is much larger.

Library preparation employed 5' RACE. Sequencing took place on an Illumina HiSeq 2500. A second 7 to 11 cycle PCR used a sample-barcoded 5' primer and a J-beta primer mix. A template-switch 5' adaptor carrying 12 random nucleotides introduced a unique molecular identifier onto each TCR beta cDNA molecule. Each sample yielded at least 3 million CDR3-containing paired-end reads. The Mint cDNA synthesis kit, primed by a TRBC-specific oligonucleotide, was used to synthesize first-strand cDNA from all RNA. Following uracil-DNA glycosylase treatment, all cDNA underwent a first 18-cycle PCR with the universal primers M1SS and BC2_uni_R. Turning to the authors' computational methods: For normalization, 1 million high-quality reads, each with a distinct molecular identifier, were randomly selected from each sample. Reads with shared molecular identifiers were discarded instead of being binned into consensus sequences. MiTCR, set to a Q25 quality threshold and the strictest error-elimination algorithm, was used for CDR3 identification, clonotype clustering and error correction. A nonparametric unseen species model with Euler transformation was used to estimate a lower bound on total TCR beta diversity. In TCRdb, the public reads were trimmed at Q25 with fastp and aligned with MiXCR, with productive beta chains retained. Every CDR3 protein is listed once, alongside the most common genes and DNA of its rows. TCRdb assigned the V and J calls; the authors' analysis was not used. The table for this sample lists just under 550,000 distinct CDR3 sequences; approximately 25% of them were counted only once. The top ten constitute 8.7% of the sample.

Looking up the germline V gene yields CDR1 MNHEY and CDR2 SVGAGI. The junction shows trimming of 2 bases on V and 5 bases on J, and the gene matches do not reach 9 bases of it. Its CDR3 holds 18 amino acids, cysteine through phenylalanine. The CDR3 DNA has 54 bases and is translated from base 1. Donors were 30 to 45 systemically healthy Caucasian individuals from Russia aged about 6 to 100 years. Each donor gave about 9.7 milliliters of peripheral blood, drawn into EDTA-treated Vacutainer tubes. Ficoll-Paque density-gradient centrifugation was used to isolate PBMCs, with at least 6.5 million per sample. Total RNA was extracted from PBMCs with Trizol reagent, with at least 5 micrograms obtained per sample. For every donor, an aliquot of PBMCs went through flow cytometry to measure the percentages of naive CD45RAhigh/CD27high T cells. Another study also made use of these data, one on T cells of mothers and their children. As that second paper reports: Donors were nine systemically healthy Caucasian individuals: three mothers and their six children. cDNA synthesis consumed the entire amount of extracted RNA, loaded at around 1.5 ug RNA in each 15 ul reaction. Sample barcodes and 2-4 random nucleotides were added via the M1S primer in the second PCR. Over 10 million TCR beta CDR3 reads came from each mother, compared with around 3 million reads from each child. TCR recombination output is similarly shaped by thymic selection in related and unrelated pairs, with a minor effect exerted by inherited differences. Normalized repertoire overlap was always slightly but never significantly higher in related than unrelated mother-child pairs. No persistent microchimeric T cell clones were found, with a detection sensitivity of approximately 100 clones per million clonotypes. The study used deep NGS to compare TCR beta repertoires of mothers and children, seeking features distinguishing related mother-child pairs from unrelated individuals. On average, the children were 11 +/- 4 years old, while the mothers were around 40 +/- 4 years old. Libraries were sequenced on Illumina HiSeq 2000 with 100+100 nt paired-end reads after adapter ligation with NEBNext reagents. To prevent cross-contamination, the mother and child libraries were prepared a month apart and were sequenced in separate runs. Between 500,000 and 2,000,000 distinct TCR beta clonotypes were identified per donor. Naive TCR beta clonotypes were estimated from low-frequency clonotypes matched to each donor's FACS-determined naive share, without sorting.

The clonotype originates from a boy between 10 and 17 years old in good health. The sample consisted of blood. The chain is assembled from TRBV6-5 and TRBJ2-1, with TRBD2 matching 13 junction bases. The CDR3 corresponds to CASSYPKTTSGRNNEQFF. In nucleotide form, the sequence is TGTGCCAGCAGTTACCCTAAGACGACTAGCGGGAGGAACAATGAGCAGTTCTTC.